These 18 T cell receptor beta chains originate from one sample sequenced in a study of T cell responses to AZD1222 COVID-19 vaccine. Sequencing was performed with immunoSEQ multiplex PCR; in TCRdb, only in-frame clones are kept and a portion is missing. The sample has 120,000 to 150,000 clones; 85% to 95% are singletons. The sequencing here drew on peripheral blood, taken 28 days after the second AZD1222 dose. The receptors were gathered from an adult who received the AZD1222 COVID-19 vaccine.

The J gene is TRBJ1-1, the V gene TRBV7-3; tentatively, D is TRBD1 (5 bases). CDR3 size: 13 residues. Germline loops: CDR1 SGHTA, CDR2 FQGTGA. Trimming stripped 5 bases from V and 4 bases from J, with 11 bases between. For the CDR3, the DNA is TGTGCCAGCAGCCTTGAAGGGGCCACTGAAGCTTTCTTT. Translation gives CASSLEGATEAFF.

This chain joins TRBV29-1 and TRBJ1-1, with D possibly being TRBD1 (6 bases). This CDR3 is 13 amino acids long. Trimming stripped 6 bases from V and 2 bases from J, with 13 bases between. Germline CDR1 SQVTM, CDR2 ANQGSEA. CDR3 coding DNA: TGCAGCGTCGGGACACATACTAACACTGAAGCTTTCTTT. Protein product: CSVGTHTNTEAFF.

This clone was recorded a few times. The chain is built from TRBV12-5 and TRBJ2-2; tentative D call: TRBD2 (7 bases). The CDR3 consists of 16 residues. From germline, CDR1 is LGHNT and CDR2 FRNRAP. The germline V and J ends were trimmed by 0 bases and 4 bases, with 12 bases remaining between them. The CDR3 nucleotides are TGTGCTAGTGGTTTGGTAACGGGGGGCCCCACCGGGGAGCTGTTTTTT. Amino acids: CASGLVTGGPTGELFF.

CDR3 nucleotide sequence: TGTGCCAGCAGTTCAGCTACCAGGAAAGATGAGCAGTTCTTC. As protein: CASSSATRKDEQFF. The J gene is TRBJ2-1, the V gene TRBV6-5, with D uncertain. The length of the CDR3 is 14 residues. The V gene lost 4 bases and the J gene lost 8 bases, with 15 bases spanning the gap. Germline CDR1 reads MNHEY; CDR2 reads SVGAGI.

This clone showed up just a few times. CDR3 nucleotide sequence: TGCAGCGTTGAAACCGGGCGTAGGGCTTTCTTT. It yields the protein CSVETGRRAFF. V is TRBV29-1 and J is TRBJ1-1; D not resolved. CDR1 SQVTM and CDR2 ANQGSEA come from the germline V gene. V lost 2 bases to trimming and J lost 11 bases, with 12 bases between them. This CDR3 is built from 11 residues. The variable domain in full, completed from reference TRBV29-1 and TRBJ1-1, reads SAVISQKPSRDICQRGTSLTIQCQVDSQVTMMFWYRQQPGQSLTLIATANQGSEATYESGFVIDKFPISRPNLTFSTLTVSNMSPEDSSIYLCSVETGRRAFFGQGTRLTVV.

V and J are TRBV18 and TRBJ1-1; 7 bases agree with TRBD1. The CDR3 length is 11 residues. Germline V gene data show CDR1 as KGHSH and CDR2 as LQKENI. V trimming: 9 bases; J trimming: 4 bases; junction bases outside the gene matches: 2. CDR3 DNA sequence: TGTGCCAGTTCAGGGGGCACTGAAGCTTTCTTT. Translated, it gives CASSGGTEAFF.

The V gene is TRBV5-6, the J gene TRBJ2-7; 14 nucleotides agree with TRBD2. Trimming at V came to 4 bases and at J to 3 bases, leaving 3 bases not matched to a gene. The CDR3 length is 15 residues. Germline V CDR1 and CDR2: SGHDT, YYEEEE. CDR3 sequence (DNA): TGTGCCAGCAGCCTCGGACTAGCGGGGGGCTACGAGCAGTACGTC. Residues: CASSLGLAGGYEQYV.

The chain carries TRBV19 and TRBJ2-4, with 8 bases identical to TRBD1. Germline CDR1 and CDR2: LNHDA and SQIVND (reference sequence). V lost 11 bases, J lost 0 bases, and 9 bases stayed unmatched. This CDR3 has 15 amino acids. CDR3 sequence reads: CAASGTGLAKNIQYF. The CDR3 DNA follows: TGTGCCGCATCCGGGACAGGCCTAGCCAAAAACATTCAGTACTTC.

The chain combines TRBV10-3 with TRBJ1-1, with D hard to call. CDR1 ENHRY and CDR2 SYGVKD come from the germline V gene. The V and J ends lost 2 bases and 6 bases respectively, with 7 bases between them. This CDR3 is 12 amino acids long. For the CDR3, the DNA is TGTGCCATCAGTGAGAGACGCGCTGAAGCTTTCTTT. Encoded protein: CAISERRAEAFF.

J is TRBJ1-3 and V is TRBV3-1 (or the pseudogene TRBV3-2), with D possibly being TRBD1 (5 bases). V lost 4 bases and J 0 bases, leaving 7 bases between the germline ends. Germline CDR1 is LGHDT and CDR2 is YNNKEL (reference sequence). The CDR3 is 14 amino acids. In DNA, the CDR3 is TGTGCCAGCAGCCCCCAGGGCTCTGGAAACACCATATATTTT. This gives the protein CASSPQGSGNTIYF.

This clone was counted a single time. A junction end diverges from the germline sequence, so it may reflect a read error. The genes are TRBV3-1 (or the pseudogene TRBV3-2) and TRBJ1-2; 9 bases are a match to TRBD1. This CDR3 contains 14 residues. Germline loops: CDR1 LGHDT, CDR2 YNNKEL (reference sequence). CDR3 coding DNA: TGTGCCAGCACCCAAGGGACAGGGCTATTGGGCTACACCTTC. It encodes CASTQGTGLLGYTF.

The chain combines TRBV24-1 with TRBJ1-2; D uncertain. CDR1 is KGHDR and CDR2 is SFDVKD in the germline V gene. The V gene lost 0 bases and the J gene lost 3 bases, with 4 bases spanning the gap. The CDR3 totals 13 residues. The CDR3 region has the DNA TGTGCCACCAGTGATTTGTACGACTATGGCTACACCTTC. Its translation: CATSDLYDYGYTF.

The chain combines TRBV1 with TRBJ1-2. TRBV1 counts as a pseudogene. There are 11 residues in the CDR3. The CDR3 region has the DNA TGCACCAGCAGCCGGGAGAGGCGCTACACCTTC. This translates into CTSSRERRYTF.

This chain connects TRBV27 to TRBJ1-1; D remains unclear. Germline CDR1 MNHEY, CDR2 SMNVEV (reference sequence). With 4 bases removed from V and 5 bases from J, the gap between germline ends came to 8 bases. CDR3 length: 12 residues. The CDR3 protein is CASSSRETEAFF. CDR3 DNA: TGTGCCAGCAGTTCTAGGGAAACTGAAGCTTTCTTT.

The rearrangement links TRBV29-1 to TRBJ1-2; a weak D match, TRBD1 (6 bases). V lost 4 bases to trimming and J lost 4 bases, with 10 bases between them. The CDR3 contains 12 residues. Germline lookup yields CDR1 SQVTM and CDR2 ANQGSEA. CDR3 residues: CSVGGGGYGYTF. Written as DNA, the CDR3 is TGCAGCGTTGGAGGGGGAGGCTATGGCTACACCTTC.

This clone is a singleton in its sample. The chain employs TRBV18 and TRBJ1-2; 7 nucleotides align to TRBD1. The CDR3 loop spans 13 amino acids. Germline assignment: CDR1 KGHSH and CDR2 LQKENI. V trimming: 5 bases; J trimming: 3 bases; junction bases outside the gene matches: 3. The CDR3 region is CASSETGYYGYTF. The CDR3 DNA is TGTGCCAGCTCAGAGACAGGGTACTATGGCTACACCTTC.

The CDR3 DNA reads TGCGCCAGCAGCTCGGGACAGTCTAATGAAAAACTGTTTTTT. Translating gives CASSSGQSNEKLFF. This rearrangement joins TRBV5-1 to TRBJ1-4, with 7 positions matching TRBD1. This CDR3 has 14 residues. Per germline, CDR1 SGHRS and CDR2 YFSETQ. After removal of 3 bases from V and 3 bases from J, the junction contained 2 bases not matched to a gene.

In DNA, the CDR3 is TGTGCCAGCAGCCTCGTTCCCCTGGAGGACGATAACTATGGCTACACCTTC. Its protein is CASSLVPLEDDNYGYTF. The rearrangement joins TRBV7-2 to TRBJ1-2; D ambiguous. The CDR3 has 17 residues. With 5 bases removed from V and 1 base from J, the gap between germline ends came to 20 bases. Germline values: CDR1 SGHTA, CDR2 FQGNSA.